The 25 T cell receptor beta chains below all came from one sample that was sequenced in a study of blood T cell repertoires in COVID-19. Sequenced by immunoSEQ multiplex PCR; TCRdb stores in-frame clones only, minus some. This table holds around 83,000 clones, more than 85% found once. The sequenced material came from peripheral blood. Receptors were obtained from an older man with active or convalescent COVID-19.

The rearrangement joins TRBV23-1 to TRBJ2-5; D remains ambiguous. TRBV23-1 is recorded as an ORF, its role being uncertain. This CDR3 is 16 amino acids long. V lost 3 bases and J lost 2, with 16 bases in between. The CDR3: CASSQTIVGLQETQYF. CDR3 in DNA: TGCGCCAGCAGTCAGACCATTGTGGGCCTACAAGAGACCCAGTACTTC.

The chain recombines TRBV7-2 with TRBJ1-5, with 7 bases aligning to TRBD1. This CDR3 has 13 amino acids. The V gene's germline CDR1 is SGHTA and CDR2 FQGNSA. The V gene end was trimmed by 5 bases and the J gene end by 2 bases; junction bases not matched to a gene: 0. For the CDR3, the DNA is TGTGCCAGCAGCGGACAGGGCAATCAGCCCCAGCATTTT. Its protein product is CASSGQGNQPQHF. Full variable domain (outside the CDR3, taken from reference TRBV7-2 and TRBJ1-5): GAGVSQSPSNKVTEKGKDVELRCDPISGHTALYWYRQSLGQGLEFLIYFQGNSAPDKSGLPSDRFSAERTGGSVSTLTIQRTQQEDSAVYLCASSGQGNQPQHFGDGTRLSIL.

The chain employs TRBV3-1 (or the pseudogene TRBV3-2) and TRBJ2-1, with D unresolved. CDR3 size: 17 residues. V lost 0 bases and J 6 bases, leaving 18 bases between the germline ends. Germline V gene lookup returns CDR1 LGHDT and CDR2 YNNKEL (reference sequence). The CDR3 region is CASSQDSIVRSRNEQFF. In DNA form, the CDR3 reads TGTGCCAGCAGCCAAGATTCTATAGTCCGGTCCCGCAATGAGCAGTTCTTC.

The chain recombines TRBV24-1 with TRBJ2-1; 7 nucleotides align to TRBD2. The J segment lost 13 bases and the V segment lost 6 bases, leaving 20 bases of the junction unmatched. This CDR3 comprises 16 residues. Germline-derived CDR1 and CDR2 are KGHDR and SFDVKD. The CDR3 DNA sequence: TGTGCCACCAGTCCGGCTGGCCCGACTAGCCTTATAGCTCAGTTCTTC. Its translation is CATSPAGPTSLIAQFF.

This chain joins TRBV2 and TRBJ1-5; D call uncertain. Between the trimmed V and J ends, which lost 7 bases and 7 bases, there was a span of 17 bases. The CDR3 sequence is 14 residues long. Germline lookup yields CDR1 SNHLY and CDR2 FYNNEI. The CDR3 region is CASTGYGEGQPQHF. In DNA form, the CDR3 reads TGTGCCAGCACTGGCTACGGGGAAGGGCAGCCCCAGCATTTT.

This clone was observed a handful of times. The chain is built from TRBV10-3 and TRBJ2-1, with 8 bases that match TRBD1. V dropped 10 bases and J dropped 4; count of bases not matched to a gene: 9. Germline V CDR1 and CDR2: ENHRY, SYGVKD. The CDR3 has 14 residues. The CDR3 reads CATLSDRAYNEQFF. The CDR3 DNA reads as TGTGCCACCCTTTCGGACAGGGCTTACAATGAGCAGTTCTTC.

The V call is TRBV15, the J call TRBJ2-1; unclear D gene. Between the trimmed V and J ends, which lost 3 bases and 0 bases, there was a span of 18 bases. CDR3 length: 18 residues. Per the germline V gene, CDR1 is LNHNV and CDR2 is YYDKDF (reference sequence). CDR3 sequence (DNA): TGTGCCACCAGCAGCGGTATTTTTGCAGGCAGCTCCTACAATGAGCAGTTCTTC. Translation gives CATSSGIFAGSSYNEQFF.

This sequence joins TRBV6-2 or TRBV6-3 and TRBJ2-3, with D maybe TRBD1 (5 bases). V lost 0 bases to trimming and J lost 6 bases, with 7 bases between them. Per germline, CDR1 MNHEY and CDR2 SVGEGT. CDR3 length equals 13 residues. The CDR3 sequence: CASSYSAGDTQYF. Here the CDR3 DNA reads TGTGCCAGCAGTTACTCCGCAGGGGATACGCAGTATTTT.

The chain links TRBV10-3 to TRBJ1-6, with D hard to call. Germline V gives CDR1 ENHRY, CDR2 SYGVKD. The CDR3 has 16 amino acids. Trimming left V 0 bases short and J 15 bases short, with 21 bases between. The DNA of the CDR3 is TGTGCCATCAGTGAGTCGACCGGCTTAGCCCCAGTGAGCCTCCACTTT. This encodes CAISESTGLAPVSLHF.

V usage is TRBV3-1 (or the pseudogene TRBV3-2) and J usage is TRBJ2-1; 8 nucleotides match TRBD2. CDR1 is LGHDT, CDR2 YNNKEL, per germline (reference sequence). This CDR3 contains 17 residues. The trim removed 0 bases at V and 7 bases at J, leaving 11 bases unmatched. CDR3 coding DNA: TGTGCCAGCAGCCAAGATTCATGGGAGGCTAGCGGGAATGAGCAGTTCTTC. Translating gives CASSQDSWEASGNEQFF.

The chain recombines TRBV28 with TRBJ1-1; 7 bases match TRBD1. The CDR3 extends over 16 amino acids. CDR1 and CDR2 (germline): MDHEN, SYDVKM. The V and J ends lost 1 base and 8 bases, in that order; junction bases with no gene match: 13. The chain's CDR3 is CASSLSAGTGQPEAFF. The CDR3 DNA follows: TGTGCCAGCAGTTTATCTGCAGGTACGGGACAGCCCGAAGCTTTCTTT.

The V gene is TRBV19, the J gene TRBJ2-1, with D unresolved. V lost 6 bases and J lost 8, with 23 bases in between. Germline-derived CDR1 and CDR2 are LNHDA and SQIVND (reference sequence). The CDR3 runs to 16 residues. CDR3 sequence reads: CASRGGRRSAFDEQFF. The CDR3 region has the DNA TGTGCCAGTAGAGGCGGTAGGCGGTCGGCCTTTGATGAGCAGTTCTTC.

The rearrangement links TRBV7-8 to TRBJ2-3; D remains unclear. V was pared by 3 bases and J by 4 bases, with 17 bases between. The CDR3 is 16 amino acids. The germline CDR1 and CDR2 sequences are SGHVS and FQNEAQ. The CDR3 bases are TGTGCCAGCAGCTTGTGGCAGCCCCGCAGGTCAGATACGCAGTATTTT. Amino acid sequence: CASSLWQPRRSDTQYF. The full variable domain, rest sourced from reference TRBV7-8 and TRBJ2-3, is GAGVSQSPRYKVAKRGQDVALRCDPISGHVSLFWYQQALGQGPEFLTYFQNEAQLDKSGLPSDRFFAERPEGSVSTLKIQRTQQEDSAVYLCASSLWQPRRSDTQYFGPGTRLTVL.

V gene TRBV28 combines with J gene TRBJ2-1; D is perhaps TRBD2 (5 bases). Between the trimmed V and J ends, which lost 3 bases and 0 bases, there was a span of 9 bases. This CDR3 has 15 amino acids. Germline V CDR1 and CDR2: MDHEN, SYDVKM. The CDR3 loop reads CASSFGVSSYNEQFF. DNA for the CDR3: TGTGCCAGCAGTTTCGGGGTTAGCTCCTACAATGAGCAGTTCTTC.

The J gene is TRBJ2-7, the V gene TRBV2; TRBD2 aligns across 8 bases. Germline CDR1 and CDR2: SNHLY and FYNNEI. With V trimmed by 3 bases and J by 3 bases, 7 bases remained unmatched. The CDR3 is 15 amino acids. CDR3 bases: TGTGCCAGCAGTGACGGCGGGGGGACACACTACGAGCAGTACTTC. Amino acids: CASSDGGGTHYEQYF. Drawing the rest from reference TRBV2 and TRBJ2-7, the complete variable domain is EPEVTQTPSHQVTQMGQEVILRCVPISNHLYFYWYRQILGQKVEFLVSFYNNEISEKSEIFDDQFSVERPDGSNFTLKIRSTKLEDSAMYFCASSDGGGTHYEQYFGPGTRLTVT.

This rearrangement joins TRBV19 to TRBJ1-1; D uncertain. The CDR3 has 11 residues. Trimming removed 3 bases at V and 9 bases at J, with 8 bases between. Germline values: CDR1 LNHDA, CDR2 SQIVND (reference sequence). The chain's CDR3 is CASSILAQAFF. CDR3 DNA sequence: TGTGCCAGTAGTATTCTGGCCCAAGCTTTCTTT.

This clone was recorded a few times. This chain's CDR3 is CATSRDGQGGNQPQHF. The DNA for the CDR3 is TGTGCCACCAGCAGAGATGGACAGGGGGGGAATCAGCCCCAGCATTTT. The rearrangement links TRBV15 to TRBJ1-5; TRBD1 matches at 10 bases. Germline assignment: CDR1 LNHNV and CDR2 YYDKDF (reference sequence). This CDR3 is 16 amino acids long. The trim removed 0 bases at V and 4 bases at J, leaving 3 bases unmatched.

The rearrangement links TRBV3-1 (or the pseudogene TRBV3-2) to TRBJ2-1, with D perhaps TRBD2 (5 bases). This CDR3 is built from 16 residues. Trimming took 1 base from V and 10 from J, leaving 20 bases between them. In germline, CDR1 is LGHDT, CDR2 YNNKEL (reference sequence). The CDR3 DNA is TGTGCCAGCAGCCAAGTTGAGGTTGTAGGAGGCGGGGAGCAGTTCTTC. Its protein product is CASSQVEVVGGGEQFF.

The chain couples TRBV20-1 to TRBJ1-1; D not certain. The germline V gene encodes CDR1 DFQATT and CDR2 SNEGSKA (reference sequence). The V and J ends lost 5 bases and 5 bases respectively, with 9 bases between them. CDR3 length: 11 residues. CDR3 DNA sequence: TGCAGTGCTGGTGGGGAGACTGAAGCTTTCTTT. Translation gives CSAGGETEAFF.

Worth noting for this clone: Within the sample, other DNA sequences also encode this same CDR3. The rearrangement links TRBV5-1 to TRBJ1-2; no clear D. This CDR3 spans 13 amino acids. Trimming cost V 0 bases and J 4 bases, with 7 bases left between them. Germline assignment: CDR1 SGHRS and CDR2 YFSETQ. Here the CDR3 reads CASSLDSSYGYTF. In nucleotides, the CDR3 is TGCGCCAGCAGCTTGGACAGTTCCTATGGCTACACCTTC.

V gene TRBV5-4 combines with J gene TRBJ1-4; no firm D call. CDR1 is SGHNT, CDR2 YYREEE, per germline (reference sequence). The CDR3 is 14 amino acids. V was clipped by 0 bases and J by 8 bases, with 11 bases between them. CDR3 sequence: CASSLGLNSEKLFF. DNA of the CDR3: TGTGCCAGCAGCTTGGGACTAAACAGCGAAAAACTGTTTTTT. Looking up the rest from reference TRBV5-4 and TRBJ1-4 gives the full variable domain: ETGVTQSPTHLIKTRGQQVTLRCSSQSGHNTVSWYQQALGQGPQFIFQYYREEENGRGNFPPRFSGLQFPNYSSELNVNALELDDSALYLCASSLGLNSEKLFFGSGTQLSVL.

The chain employs TRBV6-2 or TRBV6-3 and TRBJ2-1; tentatively, D is TRBD2 (5 bases). The germline V and J ends were trimmed by 0 bases and 0 bases, with 12 bases remaining between them. The germline V gene encodes CDR1 MNHEY and CDR2 SVGEGT. The CDR3 covers 17 residues. CDR3 sequence: CASSYSDTGSSYNEQFF. CDR3 coding DNA: TGTGCCAGCAGTTACTCTGATACGGGAAGCTCCTACAATGAGCAGTTCTTC.

The genes are TRBV7-9 and TRBJ1-6; the match to TRBD1 covers 7 bases. With V trimmed by 5 bases and J by 11 bases, 12 bases remained unmatched. CDR1 is SEHNR and CDR2 is FQNEAQ in the germline V gene (reference sequence). The CDR3 is made up of 15 amino acids. CDR3 nucleotide sequence: TGTGCCAGCAGCATAAGCCAGGGGGTGAGGCCACCCCTCCACTTT. Translation: CASSISQGVRPPLHF.

This clone appeared a single time. This rearrangement joins TRBV30 to TRBJ2-5; 13 positions match TRBD2. Trimming at V came to 5 bases and at J to 5 bases, leaving 5 bases not matched to a gene. Germline assignment: CDR1 GTSNPN and CDR2 SVGIG (reference sequence). The CDR3 is made up of 14 amino acids. The CDR3 spells CAWGLAGVGETQYF. The CDR3 DNA reads TGTGCCTGGGGACTAGCGGGAGTCGGGGAGACCCAGTACTTC.

The chain uses TRBV4-1 and TRBJ1-1, with D possibly being TRBD1 (5 bases). CDR1 and CDR2 from the germline V gene are MGHRA and YSYEKL. The V end was cut by 1 base, the J end by 0 bases, with 9 bases between. The CDR3 extends over 15 amino acids. The CDR3, as DNA: TGCGCCAGCAGCCAAGCCTTACAGGTGAACACTGAAGCTTTCTTT. This codes for CASSQALQVNTEAFF.